These T cell receptor beta chains were read from a single sample in a study of identical twins. MiXCR, applied by TCRdb to the 5' RACE reads, yields one record per CDR3 protein. Of 400,000 to 500,000 distinct CDR3 sequences listed, around an eighth were seen once; the top ten hold approximately 0.98%. The sample was also linked to a second study, of yellow fever vaccine responses in identical twins.

Sequencing was carried out using CD4+ T cells sorted from blood. Every receptor here comes from a woman younger than 35 in good health. Both conserved end residues are part of each CDR3. The D gene is left open where the match is weak. Rows may omit the clone size; those that give it use once, few, many or a size class.

V,size,J,D,CDR3,DNA
TRBV5-1,few,TRBJ1-5,-,CASSASVGSNQPQHF,TGCGCCAGCAGCGCAAGTGTTGGGAGCAATCAGCCCCAGCATTTT
TRBV2,few,TRBJ2-5,-,CARGGGGYETQYF,TGTGCCAGGGGGGGAGGGGGATATGAGACCCAGTACTTC
TRBV10-3,-,TRBJ2-7,TRBD1,CAMSGGNGEQYF,TGTGCCATGTCAGGGGGCAACGGCGAGCAGTACTTC
TRBV12-3/TRBV12-4,-,TRBJ2-7,-,CASSLRGRRLGSYEQYF,TGTGCCAGCAGTTTGAGGGGGAGGAGGCTAGGATCCTACGAGCAGTACTTC
TRBV5-4,-,TRBJ2-3,TRBD2,CASARGLAGSDTQYF,TGTGCCAGCGCTAGGGGACTAGCGGGTTCAGATACGCAGTATTTT
TRBV7-2,few,TRBJ1-3,-,CASSSTLNTIYF,TGTGCCAGCAGCTCGACCCTAAACACCATATATTTT
TRBV3-1,few,TRBJ2-7,-,CASSQEKLLGTNEQYF,TGTGCCAGCAGCCAAGAGAAATTACTAGGGACGAACGAGCAGTACTTC
TRBV3-1,-,TRBJ2-7,-,CASSQDFYEQYF,TGTGCCAGCAGCCAAGATTTCTACGAGCAGTACTTC
TRBV3-1,-,TRBJ2-3,-,CASSQDQRAADTQYF,TGTGCCAGCAGCCAAGATCAGCGAGCGGCAGATACGCAGTATTTT
TRBV6-1,-,TRBJ1-5,-,CASSASSVQGQPQHF,TGTGCCAGCAGTGCCTCATCGGTTCAGGGCCAGCCCCAGCATTTT
TRBV28,few,TRBJ2-1,-,CASRPLEPGNEQFF,TGTGCCAGCAGACCACTGGAGCCCGGCAATGAGCAGTTCTTC
TRBV3-1,-,TRBJ2-1,-,CASSPSRNEQFF,TGTGCCAGCAGCCCGAGTAGGAATGAGCAGTTCTTC
TRBV20-1,few,TRBJ2-7,-,CSASWPSSYEQYF,TGCAGTGCTAGTTGGCCTAGCTCCTACGAGCAGTACTTC
TRBV5-1,few,TRBJ1-4,TRBD1,CASSLAQGVTNEKLFF,TGCGCCAGCAGCTTGGCCCAGGGGGTAACTAATGAAAAACTGTTTTTT
TRBV12-3/TRBV12-4,few,TRBJ2-7,-,CASSLVRSEQYF,TGTGCCAGCAGTTTAGTACGGTCCGAGCAGTACTTC
TRBV10-3,few,TRBJ2-5,TRBD1,CATRTGTGGRETQYF,TGTGCCACCAGGACCGGGACAGGGGGCAGGGAGACCCAGTACTTC
TRBV5-1,few,TRBJ2-6,TRBD1,CASSSQGAGGANVLTF,TGCGCCAGCAGCTCCCAGGGGGCAGGTGGGGCCAACGTCCTGACTTTC
TRBV13,many,TRBJ2-5,TRBD2,CASSSQAGGAETQYF,TGTGCCAGCAGCTCCCAAGCGGGAGGAGCGGAGACCCAGTACTTC
TRBV20-1,-,TRBJ2-7,TRBD1,CSAGRTGTYEQYF,TGCAGTGCTGGGCGGACAGGGACCTACGAGCAGTACTTC
TRBV15,few,TRBJ2-1,TRBD2,CATSRDLLSSGGDNEQFF,TGTGCCACCAGCAGAGATCTCCTATCTAGCGGAGGGGACAATGAGCAGTTCTTC
TRBV7-2,-,TRBJ1-6,-,CASSDRQNSPLHF,TGTGCCAGCAGCGACAGACAGAATTCACCCCTCCACTTT
TRBV6-1,-,TRBJ2-2,-,CASKRGVDGGELFF,TGTGCCAGCAAGAGGGGGGTGGACGGCGGGGAGCTGTTTTTT
TRBV2,many,TRBJ2-2,-,CASRKGQSNTGELFF,TGTGCCAGCAGGAAAGGACAGTCCAACACCGGGGAGCTGTTTTTT
TRBV5-1,few,TRBJ2-7,-,CASSVAGRVPYEQYF,TGCGCCAGCAGTGTGGCGGGCAGGGTCCCCTACGAGCAGTACTTC
TRBV5-1,few,TRBJ2-5,-,CASSLAVPGETQYF,-
TRBV3-1,few,TRBJ2-1,TRBD2,CASSQGGLGSLAGSIDEQFF,TGTGCCAGCAGCCAAGGCGGCCTAGGGTCCCTAGCGGGATCAATCGATGAGCAGTTCTTC
TRBV27,many,TRBJ2-3,-,CASKQGSRTDTQYF,TGTGCCAGCAAGCAGGGGAGTCGCACAGATACGCAGTATTTT
TRBV12-3/TRBV12-4,-,TRBJ2-1,-,CASSFGLEAFNEQFF,TGTGCCAGCAGTTTTGGGCTAGAGGCGTTCAATGAGCAGTTCTTC
TRBV11-2,few,TRBJ2-3,-,CASSLFRGLADTQYF,TGTGCCAGCAGCTTATTCAGAGGATTGGCAGATACGCAGTATTTT
TRBV7-9,-,TRBJ1-3,-,CASSLGARSFSGNTIYF,TGTGCCAGCAGCTTAGGGGCTAGGAGCTTCTCTGGAAACACCATATATTTT
TRBV7-2,few,TRBJ2-3,-,CASSLAGTNTDTQYF,TGTGCCAGCAGCTTAGCTGGGACCAACACAGATACGCAGTATTTT
TRBV5-5,many,TRBJ2-7,TRBD1,CASSFAGQGTYEQYF,TGTGCCAGCAGCTTCGCGGGACAGGGAACCTACGAGCAGTACTTC
TRBV7-2,-,TRBJ2-1,-,CASSLSPDYNEQFF,TGTGCCAGCAGCTTATCCCCCGATTACAATGAGCAGTTCTTC
TRBV20-1,-,TRBJ2-2,-,CSARELARATGELFF,TGCAGTGCTAGAGAACTAGCAAGGGCCACCGGGGAGCTGTTTTTT
TRBV20-1,few,TRBJ2-2,-,CSAIYTGELFF,TGCAGTGCTATATATACCGGGGAGCTGTTTTTT
TRBV6-5,many,TRBJ2-1,-,CASSYEGLSYNEQFF,TGTGCCAGCAGTTACGAGGGACTCTCCTACAATGAGCAGTTCTTC
TRBV20-1,-,TRBJ2-1,-,CSAPPGRSYNEQFF,TGCAGTGCTCCTCCAGGGCGTTCCTACAATGAGCAGTTCTTC